A selection of T cell receptor beta chains follows, all from one sample in a study of blood T cell repertoires in COVID-19. Method: immunoSEQ multiplex PCR; TCRdb's copy keeps in-frame clones and lacks some. The repertoire holds fewer than 180,000 clones, with about 85% as singletons. The sample taken for sequencing was peripheral blood. These TCRs come from a woman in her fifties or sixties with active or convalescent COVID-19. The CDR3 runs from the conserved cysteine through the conserved F or W. The D gene is left open where the match is weak. Some rows mark clone size as missing; the rest say once, few, many or name a class of expanded clone.

D,V,size,J,CDR3,DNA
.,TRBV5-5,.,TRBJ1-2,CASSPGSDDGYTF,TGTGCCAGCAGCCCCGGGTCAGACGATGGCTACACCTTC
.,TRBV2,.,TRBJ2-3,CASSELGDTQYF,TGTGCCAGCAGTGAACTCGGAGATACGCAGTATTTT
.,TRBV11-3,.,TRBJ2-7,CASSSDRSSSEQYF,TGTGCCAGCAGCTCGGACAGATCTTCGTCCGAGCAGTACTTC
.,TRBV29-1,.,TRBJ1-2,CSVVQGTRNRGYTF,TGCAGCGTTGTCCAAGGGACTCGAAACCGTGGCTACACCTTC
.,TRBV30,.,TRBJ1-2,CAWGTPDSYGYTF,TGTGCCTGGGGGACACCGGATTCCTATGGCTACACCTTC
.,TRBV27,.,TRBJ1-1,CASSPGFMNTEAFF,TGTGCCAGCAGTCCGGGTTTCATGAACACTGAAGCTTTCTTT
.,TRBV2,.,TRBJ1-2,CASSEEAERPYTF,TGTGCCAGCAGTGAAGAGGCGGAAAGGCCCTACACCTTC
TRBD1,TRBV19,.,TRBJ1-5,CASSQGQVQPQHF,TGTGCCAGTAGCCAAGGACAGGTTCAGCCCCAGCATTTT
.,TRBV5-6,.,TRBJ1-1,CASSLDGTYRAFF,TGTGCCAGCAGTCTGGACGGGACTTATCGGGCTTTCTTT
.,TRBV3-1/TRBV3-2,.,TRBJ2-3,CASSQSPGIPQDTDTQYF,TGTGCCAGCAGCCAAAGCCCGGGAATACCCCAAGATACAGATACGCAGTATTTT
TRBD1,TRBV9,.,TRBJ2-5,CASSYGQAVRETQYF,TGTGCCAGCAGCTACGGACAGGCCGTTCGGGAGACCCAGTACTTC
TRBD1,TRBV25-1,.,TRBJ1-4,CASSEIDRGNEKLFF,TGTGCCAGCAGTGAGATCGACAGGGGGAATGAAAAACTGTTTTTT
TRBD1,TRBV10-3,.,TRBJ1-1,CAISPSPGTGANTEAFF,TGTGCCATCAGTCCATCCCCCGGGACAGGCGCTAACACTGAAGCTTTCTTT
TRBD1,TRBV18,.,TRBJ1-1,CASSPGQGNTEAFF,TGTGCCAGCTCACCGGGACAGGGGAACACTGAAGCTTTCTTT
TRBD2,TRBV11-2,.,TRBJ2-1,CASSSSGGLNEQFF,TGTGCCAGCAGTTCTAGCGGGGGTTTAAATGAGCAGTTCTTC
.,TRBV15,.,TRBJ1-3,CATSEERYTIYF,TGTGCCACCAGCGAGGAGCGATACACCATATATTTT
.,TRBV7-2,.,TRBJ1-2,CASSSGSNYGYTF,TGTGCCAGCAGCTCTGGCTCTAACTATGGCTACACCTTC
.,TRBV10-3,.,TRBJ1-1,CAISESEDSGEAFF,TGTGCCATCAGTGAGTCAGAGGACAGCGGAGAAGCTTTCTTT
TRBD1,TRBV18,.,TRBJ1-4,CASSPQTGALFF,TGTGCCAGCTCACCACAGACAGGGGCATTGTTTTTT
TRBD1,TRBV2,.,TRBJ2-2,CASSETGGSHTGELFF,TGTGCCAGCAGTGAAACAGGGGGCTCACACACCGGGGAGCTGTTTTTT
.,TRBV19,.,TRBJ1-5,CASSIYNRRASNQPQHF,TGTGCCAGTAGTATTTACAACAGACGCGCGAGCAATCAGCCCCAGCATTTT
.,TRBV5-1,.,TRBJ2-2,CASSPTGTNTGELFF,TGCGCCAGCAGCCCGACAGGAACTAACACCGGGGAGCTGTTTTTT
.,TRBV19,.,TRBJ1-1,CASTRGFNTEAFF,TGTGCCAGTACCAGGGGATTCAACACTGAAGCTTTCTTT
.,TRBV7-8,.,TRBJ1-2,CASSYGQNYGYTF,TGTGCCAGCAGTTATGGGCAGAACTATGGCTACACCTTC
.,TRBV2,.,TRBJ1-6,CASSTAGYNSPLHF,TGTGCCAGCAGTACGGCCGGGTATAATTCACCCCTCCACTTT
.,TRBV2,.,TRBJ1-3,CASSADRNSGNTIYF,TGTGCCAGCAGCGCAGACAGGAACTCTGGAAACACCATATATTTT
.,TRBV3-1/TRBV3-2,.,TRBJ2-3,CASTKGGGGDTQYF,TGTGCCAGCACAAAAGGCGGGGGCGGGGATACGCAGTATTTT
TRBD1,TRBV5-5,.,TRBJ2-3,CASRNDRGNTDTQYF,TGTGCCAGCAGAAATGACAGGGGGAACACAGATACGCAGTATTTT
.,TRBV7-2,.,TRBJ1-5,CASSLEGDQPQHF,TGTGCCAGCAGCTTAGAAGGGGATCAGCCCCAGCATTTT
.,TRBV18,.,TRBJ1-6,CASSPGAAGRSPLHF,TGTGCCAGCTCACCGGGGGCGGCAGGCCGTTCACCCCTCCACTTT
.,TRBV30,.,TRBJ1-1,CAWSRVGRDTEAFF,TGTGCCTGGAGTCGAGTCGGCCGGGACACTGAAGCTTTCTTT
TRBD1,TRBV5-6,.,TRBJ2-5,CASSWMGTGGRQETQYF,TGTGCCAGCAGCTGGATGGGGACAGGGGGCCGTCAAGAGACCCAGTACTTC
.,TRBV5-1,.,TRBJ1-1,CASLAELNTEAFF,TGCGCCAGCTTGGCGGAATTGAACACTGAAGCTTTCTTT
.,TRBV20-1,.,TRBJ1-1,CSASQGANTEAFF,TGCAGTGCTAGTCAAGGGGCGAACACTGAAGCTTTCTTT
.,TRBV20-1,.,TRBJ2-7,CSASVVQGPSEQYF,TGCAGTGCTAGTGTAGTACAGGGTCCGAGCGAGCAGTACTTC
.,TRBV25-1,few,TRBJ1-1,CASSDRDTEAFF,TGTGCCAGCAGTGACAGGGACACTGAAGCTTTCTTT